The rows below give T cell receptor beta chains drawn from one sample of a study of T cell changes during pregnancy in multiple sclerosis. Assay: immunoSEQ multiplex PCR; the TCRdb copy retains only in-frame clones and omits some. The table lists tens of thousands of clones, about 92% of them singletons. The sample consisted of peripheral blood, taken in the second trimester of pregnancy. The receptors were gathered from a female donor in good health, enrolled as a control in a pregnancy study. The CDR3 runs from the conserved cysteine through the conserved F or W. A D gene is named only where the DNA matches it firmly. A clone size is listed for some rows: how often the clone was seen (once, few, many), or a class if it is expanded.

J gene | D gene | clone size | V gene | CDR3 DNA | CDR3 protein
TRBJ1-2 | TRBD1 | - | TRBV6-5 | TGTGCCAGCAGTCCTCGGACAGGGGGAAATGGCTACACCTTC | CASSPRTGGNGYTF
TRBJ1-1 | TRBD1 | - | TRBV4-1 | TGCGCCAGCAGCCAGGACAGGGGGCTTGAAGCTTTCTTT | CASSQDRGLEAFF
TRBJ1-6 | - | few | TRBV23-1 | TGCGCCAGCAGTCAATCTGGGCATTCACCCCTCCACTTT | CASSQSGHSPLHF
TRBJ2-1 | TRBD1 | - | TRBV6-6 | TGTGCCAGCAGTTACCTCCCGGACAGGGGGGGGAATGAGCAGTTCTTC | CASSYLPDRGGNEQFF
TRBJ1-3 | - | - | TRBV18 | TGTGCCAGCTCATCCGACAGGAGCGGAAACACCATATATTTT | CASSSDRSGNTIYF
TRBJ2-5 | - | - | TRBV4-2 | TGTGCCAGCAGCCAAGGGGGCCGGGACAACCAAGAGACCCAGTACTTC | CASSQGGRDNQETQYF
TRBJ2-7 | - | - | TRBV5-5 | TGTGCCAGCAGCTTGGGCAGGGTCTCCTACGAGCAGTACTTC | CASSLGRVSYEQYF
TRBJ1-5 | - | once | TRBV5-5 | TGTGCCAGCAGCTTCCTAACAGGCCAAACGCAGCCCCAGCATTTT | CASSFLTGQTQPQHF
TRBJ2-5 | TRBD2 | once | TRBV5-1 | TGCGCCAGCAGCTTGACTAGCGGGGTGGGGCAAGAGACCCAGTACTTC | CASSLTSGVGQETQYF
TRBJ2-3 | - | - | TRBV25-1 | TGTGCCAGCAGTGAATCATTCGGAGATACAGATACGCAGTATTTT | CASSESFGDTDTQYF